The T cell receptor beta chain described here comes from a study of T cell repertoires in cytomegalovirus infection. Study at large: HLA-C-restricted CMV epitopes, recently identified, and well-studied HLA-B-restricted ones were used by the study. Findings and caveats of the study: HLA-C-restricted TCR beta clonotypes specific for CMV led the ex vivo response.

J gave up 6 bases and V 4 bases, and 6 bases lay outside the gene matches. CDR1 is SGHTA and CDR2 is FQGNSA in the germline V gene. The CDR3 totals 14 residues. One entry per CDR3 protein results from TCRdb running MiXCR on the reads. The data show around 300,000 distinct CDR3 sequences, less than 25% seen once. This clonotype was found a few times. Its antigen remains unknown. V gene TRBV7-2 combines with J gene TRBJ2-7, with TRBD1 matching 10 bases. This TCR was sampled from a human donor in good health (CMV status not recorded). Some clones in this sample may be carry-over from other donors' samples. The sequencing here drew on cultured PBMCs, taken from culture after CMV antigen stimulation. Here the CDR3 DNA reads TGTGCCAGCAGCTCCGGGACAGGGGTGAGCGAGCAGTACGTC. Protein: CASSSGTGVSEQYV.